This T cell receptor beta chain came from a study of T cell responses to AZD1222 COVID-19 vaccine. Study results and caveats: Baseline seropositivity occurred in only six AZD1222 recipients. The study found Spike-specific TCR breadth and depth rose after two AZD1222 doses. White British donors predominated, females outnumbered males, and clonal diversity was possibly underestimated.

Assay: immunoSEQ multiplex PCR; the TCRdb copy retains only in-frame clones and omits some. Of 80,000 to 100,000 clones in the sample, approximately 90% were seen once. Second-dose intervals of approximately 4 or approximately 12 weeks were pooled. The V end was cut by 5 bases, the J end by 4 bases, with 13 bases between. This CDR3 region has 14 residues. Germline CDR1 reads SGHNT; CDR2 reads YYREEE (reference sequence). To note about this clone: Antigen: not known.

Sequencing used peripheral blood, obtained 28 days after the second AZD1222 dose. The V call is TRBV5-4, the J call TRBJ2-1, with D perhaps TRBD2 (6 bases). The TCR comes from an adult who received the AZD1222 COVID-19 vaccine. This CDR3 reads CASRTWDFYNEQFF. The CDR3 nucleotides are TGTGCCAGCAGGACTTGGGACTTTTACAATGAGCAGTTCTTC.